This T cell receptor (beta chain) was captured by sequencing in a study of blood T cells in healthy people across ages. The second PCR ran about 6 to 12 cycles with a sample-barcoded 5' primer and J-beta primers. A single record per CDR3 protein comes from TCRdb applying MiXCR to the 5' RACE reads. The table shows roughly 1,100,000 distinct CDR3 sequences, with about 25% occurring only once. These same records also appear under a second study, on T cells of mothers and their children. As reported in that work: Relative to unrelated pairs, biologically related mother-child dyads exhibited marginally greater, non-significant overlap.

The sequencing sample was made of blood. This clonotype was obtained from a girl between 2 and 10 years old in good health.

DNA of the CDR3: TGCAGCGTGCATACAGAGACCCAGTACTTC. This translates into CSVHTETQYF. The chain has TRBV29-1 and TRBJ2-5, with D unclear. Germline values: CDR1 SQVTM, CDR2 ANQGSEA. The CDR3 has 10 amino acids. The V gene lost 6 bases and the J gene lost 4 bases, with 6 bases spanning the gap.